These 30 T cell receptor beta chains were sequenced from one sample in a study of blood T cells in healthy people across ages. A second PCR of 7 to 11 cycles used a sample-barcoded 5' primer and a J-beta primer mix. TCRdb processed the 5' RACE reads anew with MiXCR; each CDR3 protein has one entry. Seen here are roughly 1,000,000 distinct CDR3 sequences, around 25% observed once, and the top ten hold around 0.75%. These data also featured in a second study, about T cells of mothers and their children.

Material: blood. The receptor set was obtained from a girl aged 2-9 years in good health.

V is TRBV27 and J is TRBJ2-5, with D tentatively TRBD2 (6 bases). CDR3 length equals 14 residues. Trimming shortened V by 3 bases and J by 11 bases, and 19 bases separated the two germline ends. From germline, CDR1 is MNHEY and CDR2 SMNVEV (reference sequence). The CDR3 is CASSFTTGPGEQYF. The CDR3 bases are TGTGCCAGCAGTTTTACTACTGGTCCGGGGGAGCAGTACTTC.

A single count supports this clonotype. V gene TRBV27 combines with J gene TRBJ2-7; weak D call: TRBD1 (6 bases). This CDR3 region has 13 residues. V was cut by 5 bases and J by 6 bases, with 14 bases left in between. Germline V gene lookup returns CDR1 MNHEY and CDR2 SMNVEV (reference sequence). The CDR3 region has the DNA TGTGCCAGCAGTATAGTCCCAGGGGTCGAGCAGTACTTC. This translates into CASSIVPGVEQYF.

This clonotype was recorded a few times. The chain uses TRBV28 and TRBJ1-4; no clear D gene. CDR3 size: 15 residues. Germline values: CDR1 MDHEN, CDR2 SYDVKM. V lost 6 bases, J lost 8 bases, and 19 bases lay in between. The CDR3 coding sequence is TGTGCCAGCAGCCCCAGCCCGCTGGCAGTCGAAAAACTGTTTTTT. Translation: CASSPSPLAVEKLFF.

This clonotype was seen many times. This chain uses TRBV18 with TRBJ2-7; tentative D call: TRBD1 (6 bases). This CDR3 is built from 11 residues. The germline CDR1 and CDR2 sequences are KGHSH and LQKENI. Trimming cost V 8 bases and J 4 bases, with 9 bases left between them. The DNA of the CDR3 is TGTGCCAGCGGGACAACGTACGAGCAGTACTTC. Encoded protein: CASGTTYEQYF.

The rearrangement links TRBV5-6 to TRBJ2-3; D is perhaps TRBD1 (5 bases). Trimming removed 4 bases at V and 10 bases at J, with 13 bases between. Per germline, CDR1 SGHDT and CDR2 YYEEEE. CDR3 length: 12 residues. CDR3 protein: CASSLTVSPQYF. CDR3 nucleotide sequence: TGTGCCAGCAGCCTGACAGTTTCCCCGCAGTATTTT.

The genes are TRBV27 and TRBJ1-5, with TRBD1 as a possible D gene (5 bases). CDR1 MNHEY and CDR2 SMNVEV come from the germline V gene (reference sequence). The CDR3 sequence is 12 residues long. V was cut by 9 bases and J by 0 bases, with 6 bases left in between. The CDR3 DNA reads TGTGCCAGTGGACATAGCAATCAGCCCCAGCATTTT. Translation gives CASGHSNQPQHF.

This clonotype was observed a handful of times. The CDR3 DNA follows: TGCGCCAGCAGCCAAGATGGGACAGGGTCCCAGCCCCAGCATTTT. This encodes CASSQDGTGSQPQHF. The V call is TRBV4-3, the J call TRBJ1-5; TRBD1 matches 9 bases. The CDR3 runs 15 residues. The germline gives CDR1 LGHNA, CDR2 YSLEER. The ends lost 0 bases at V and 7 bases at J; junction bases unmatched: 4.

This clonotype showed up just a few times. The rearrangement links TRBV11-2 to TRBJ2-7, with 8 bases that match TRBD2. J was trimmed by 4 bases and V by 0 bases; bases with no gene match: 11. This CDR3 is built from 17 residues. Germline V gives CDR1 SGHAT, CDR2 FQNNGV. The CDR3 DNA reads TGTGCCAGCAGCTTAGATCGTCCCTCAGCGGGAGAGTACGAGCAGTACTTC. Translated, it gives CASSLDRPSAGEYEQYF.

This clonotype was seen only a few times. The chain combines TRBV14 with TRBJ1-2, with 7 bases fitting TRBD1. CDR1 and CDR2 (germline): SGHDN, FVKESK. The CDR3 is 12 residues long. V lost 9 bases to trimming and J lost 6 bases; unmatched junction nucleotides: 7. CDR3 sequence: CARGTAQNGYTF. In DNA form, the CDR3 reads TGTGCCAGAGGGACAGCCCAGAATGGCTACACCTTC.

The chain couples TRBV6-5 to TRBJ2-1; the match to TRBD1 covers 7 bases. The CDR3 covers 14 residues. V gave up 5 bases and J gave up 6 bases; unmatched junction bases: 7. Germline V gene sequence: CDR1 MNHEY, CDR2 SVGAGI. In nucleotides, the CDR3 is TGTGCCAGCAGTCGAGGGACAGTCGTCAATGAGCAGTTCTTC. Translation: CASSRGTVVNEQFF.

The genes are TRBV12-3 or TRBV12-4 and TRBJ2-5, with 13 bases matching TRBD2. This CDR3 has 16 amino acids. The trim removed 5 bases at V and 5 bases at J, leaving 8 bases unmatched. The CDR3 reads CASSLRLAGGRETQYF. CDR3 DNA: TGTGCCAGCAGTCTACGACTAGCGGGGGGCCGGGAGACCCAGTACTTC.

The chain employs TRBV18 and TRBJ2-6; 7 bases match TRBD1. CDR1 and CDR2 from the germline V gene are KGHSH and LQKENI. V lost 5 bases, J lost 2 bases, and 6 bases stayed unmatched. The CDR3 contains 16 residues. In nucleotides, the CDR3 is TGTGCCAGCTCAGAGAACAGGGGCCCTGGGGCCAACGTCCTGACTTTC. This sequence encodes CASSENRGPGANVLTF.

This clonotype has only a few counts. The chain combines TRBV10-2 with TRBJ1-5, with 11 bases that match TRBD1. The CDR3 is 15 residues long. Germline V gene lookup returns CDR1 WSHSY and CDR2 SAAADI. V shed 6 bases and J 4 bases; nucleotides not matched to a gene: 5. CDR3: CASRGQGGGNQPQHF. The CDR3 DNA is TGCGCCAGCAGGGGACAGGGGGGAGGGAATCAGCCCCAGCATTTT.

This clonotype was counted between two and nine times. The genes are TRBV5-6 and TRBJ2-6, with 7 positions matching TRBD1. The CDR3 is 17 amino acids. The germline gives CDR1 SGHDT, CDR2 YYEEEE. V was clipped by 0 bases and J by 3 bases; unmatched bases: 6. CDR3: CASSLEGALGGANVLTF. CDR3 bases: TGTGCCAGCAGCTTGGAGGGGGCGCTTGGTGGGGCCAACGTCCTGACTTTC.

This clonotype was seen more than once but under ten times. The chain recombines TRBV6-2 or TRBV6-3 with TRBJ1-2; a possible D gene is TRBD1 (5 bases). CDR1 is MNHEY, CDR2 SVGEGT, per germline. The V gene lost 5 bases and the J gene lost 4 bases, with 14 bases spanning the gap. This CDR3 is 14 amino acids long. The CDR3 loop is CASSAGTNSYGYTF. CDR3 sequence (DNA): TGTGCCAGCAGTGCCGGGACGAACAGCTATGGCTACACCTTC.

The J gene is TRBJ2-1, the V gene TRBV15; 7 nucleotides agree with TRBD2. Trimming removed 0 bases from V and 0 bases from J; junction bases left unmatched: 2. The CDR3 runs 16 residues. In germline, CDR1 is LNHNV, CDR2 YYDKDF (reference sequence). The CDR3 DNA reads TGTGCCACCAGCAGAGACGGGGGGAGCTCCTACAATGAGCAGTTCTTC. Translating gives CATSRDGGSSYNEQFF. Full variable domain (outside the CDR3, taken from reference TRBV15 and TRBJ2-1): DAMVIQNPRYQVTQFGKPVTLSCSQTLNHNVMYWYQQKSSQAPKLLFHYYDKDFNNEADTPDNFQSRRPNTSFCFLDIRSPGLGDTAMYLCATSRDGGSSYNEQFFGPGTRLTVL.

Here the CDR3 DNA reads TGTGCCAGCAGCGGGGGGTCGGGCACAGATACGCAGTATTTT. Its translation: CASSGGSGTDTQYF. The chain links TRBV9 to TRBJ2-3; D is tentatively TRBD1 or TRBD2 (5 bases each). Germline V lookup: CDR1 SGDLS, CDR2 YYNGEE. The CDR3 has 14 residues. The V and J ends lost 3 bases and 1 base respectively, with 9 bases between them.

The chain recombines TRBV12-3 or TRBV12-4 with TRBJ2-6; tentatively, D is TRBD1 or TRBD2 (6 bases each). This CDR3 has 17 residues. Trimming shortened V by 7 bases and J by 0 bases, and 16 bases separated the two germline ends. This CDR3 is CASTLGGLGSGANVLTF. As DNA, the CDR3 is TGTGCCAGCACCCTAGGGGGACTTGGCTCTGGGGCCAACGTCCTGACTTTC.

Here the CDR3 DNA reads TGTGCCAGCAGTACGACGGATAACACTGAAGCTTTCTTT. Amino acid sequence: CASSTTDNTEAFF. The chain combines TRBV27 with TRBJ1-1; D gene unclear. CDR1 is MNHEY and CDR2 is SMNVEV in the germline V gene (reference sequence). Between the trimmed V and J ends, which lost 5 bases and 2 bases, there was a span of 9 bases. The CDR3 sequence is 13 residues long.

This clonotype was observed once. This chain joins TRBV9 and TRBJ2-5, with D possibly TRBD2 on 5 matching bases. The J call may be incorrect, as the DNA end agrees better with TRBJ2-1. This CDR3 contains 13 residues. Germline CDR1 and CDR2: SGDLS and YYNGEE. The CDR3 spells CASSARTRDEQFF. The CDR3 DNA is TGTGCCAGCAGCGCACGAACTAGGGATGAGCAGTTCTTC.

This clonotype showed up just once. V and J are TRBV5-1 and TRBJ1-4; 7 nucleotides align to TRBD1. J lost 7 bases, V lost 3 bases, and 9 bases had no gene match. Germline CDR1 and CDR2: SGHRS and YFSETQ. This CDR3 comprises 15 residues. Here the CDR3 DNA reads TGCGCCAGCAGCTCAGGACGCGGGACAGTTGAAAAACTGTTTTTT. Its protein product is CASSSGRGTVEKLFF.

The chain joins TRBV11-1 to TRBJ2-3, with 15 bases aligning to TRBD2. The CDR3 runs 21 residues. J was trimmed by 2 bases and V by 2 bases; bases with no gene match: 14. Germline V gene data show CDR1 as SGHAT and CDR2 as FQDESV (reference sequence). The CDR3 region is CASSLLAQGLAGGDVTDTQYF. CDR3 bases: TGTGCCAGCAGCTTACTGGCACAGGGACTAGCGGGGGGCGACGTCACAGATACGCAGTATTTT.

The DNA of the CDR3 is TGTGCCAGCACCCGACAGGGCACCACCGGGGAGCTGTTTTTT. It codes for CASTRQGTTGELFF. This chain connects TRBV7-9 to TRBJ2-2, with TRBD1 matching over 7 bases. Germline CDR1 and CDR2: SEHNR and FQNEAQ (reference sequence). CDR3 length equals 14 residues. Losses at the gene ends were 7 bases for V and 4 bases for J; bases not matched to a gene: 6.

J is TRBJ2-2 and V is TRBV9; D may be TRBD1 (5 bases). CDR1 SGDLS and CDR2 YYNGEE come from the germline V gene. Trimming shortened V by 5 bases and J by 0 bases, and 8 bases separated the two germline ends. The CDR3 loop spans 14 amino acids. CDR3 region: CASRSGSNTGELFF. The CDR3 DNA reads as TGTGCCAGCAGGTCAGGGTCGAACACCGGGGAGCTGTTTTTT.

This clonotype was detected only once. The chain has TRBV2 and TRBJ2-3; D is ambiguous. V lost 4 bases, J lost 4 bases, and 12 bases lay in between. This CDR3 is 14 amino acids long. The germline CDR1 and CDR2 sequences are SNHLY and FYNNEI. The CDR3 bases are TGTGCCAGCAGTGGGACCTCATCGGCAGATACGCAGTATTTT. It is translated as CASSGTSSADTQYF. Full variable domain (rest looked up from reference TRBV2 and TRBJ2-3): EPEVTQTPSHQVTQMGQEVILRCVPISNHLYFYWYRQILGQKVEFLVSFYNNEISEKSEIFDDQFSVERPDGSNFTLKIRSTKLEDSAMYFCASSGTSSADTQYFGPGTRLTVL.

The J gene is TRBJ2-5, the V gene TRBV25-1, with a tentative D call TRBD1 (7 bases). The tail of the sequence fits TRBJ2-7 better, so the J call may be wrong. The germline V gene encodes CDR1 MGHDK and CDR2 SYGVNS. This CDR3 is built from 14 residues. CDR3 in amino acids: CASSDGQGGDEQYF. The CDR3 region has the DNA TGTGCCAGCAGTGACGGCCAGGGGGGAGACGAGCAGTACTTC.

This rearrangement joins TRBV19 to TRBJ2-1; the match to TRBD1 covers 9 bases. Trimming at V came to 0 bases and at J to 7 bases, leaving 7 bases not matched to a gene. Germline V gene lookup returns CDR1 LNHDA and CDR2 SQIVND (reference sequence). The CDR3 spans 16 residues. The chain's CDR3 is CASSIEILDRGNEQFF. The DNA for the CDR3 is TGTGCCAGTAGTATAGAGATTCTGGACAGGGGAAATGAGCAGTTCTTC.

This rearrangement joins TRBV20-1 to TRBJ2-5; weak D call: TRBD2 (5 bases). Trimming stripped 5 bases from V and 3 bases from J, with 13 bases between. This CDR3 is 13 amino acids long. The V gene's germline CDR1 is DFQATT and CDR2 SNEGSKA (reference sequence). The CDR3 is CSAETDGEETQYF. For the CDR3, the DNA is TGCAGTGCTGAGACGGACGGGGAAGAGACCCAGTACTTC.

This clonotype was recorded a few times. The CDR3 loop reads CASSFHVRGSSETQYF. The CDR3, as DNA: TGTGCCAGCAGCTTCCACGTCCGGGGCTCATCAGAGACCCAGTACTTC. The chain is built from TRBV7-2 and TRBJ2-5; D could derive from TRBD1 or TRBD2 (5 bases each). The CDR3 length is 16 residues. The germline gives CDR1 SGHTA, CDR2 FQGNSA. Trimming stripped 3 bases from V and 4 bases from J, with 18 bases between.

This clonotype was picked up a small number of times. The gene calls are TRBV2 and TRBJ2-7; no firm D call. V dropped 8 bases and J dropped 4 bases, with 24 bases sitting between them. The CDR3 has 16 residues. CDR1 SNHLY and CDR2 FYNNEI come from the germline V gene. CDR3 protein: CASGLVPGLKDYEQYF. In DNA, the CDR3 is TGTGCCAGCGGGCTGGTTCCCGGGTTAAAGGATTACGAGCAGTACTTC.